This T cell receptor beta chain comes out of a study of blood T cell repertoires in COVID-19. Using immunoSEQ multiplex PCR, the repertoire was profiled, and TCRdb retains in-frame clones only, with some absent. The repertoire holds over 450,000 clones, with about 91% as singletons. Germline V lookup: CDR1 MDHEN, CDR2 SYDVKM. The CDR3 totals 15 residues. V was pared by 8 bases and J by 8 bases, with 24 bases between. V usage is TRBV28 and J usage is TRBJ2-5, with D maybe TRBD1 (6 bases). Sequenced sample: peripheral blood. The clonotype comes from a man aged 18 to 30 with COVID-19, enrolled during active disease. The CDR3 reads CASSLPGHQKRTQYF. The CDR3 nucleotides are TGTGCCAGCTCCCTGCCGGGACACCAAAAGAGAACCCAGTACTTC. Combining the CDR3 with reference TRBV28 and TRBJ2-5 gives the whole variable domain DVKVTQSSRYLVKRTGEKVFLECVQDMDHENMFWYRQDPGLGLRLIYFSYDVKMKEKGDIPEGYSVSREKKERFSLILESASTNQTSMYLCASSLPGHQKRTQYFGPGTRLLVL.